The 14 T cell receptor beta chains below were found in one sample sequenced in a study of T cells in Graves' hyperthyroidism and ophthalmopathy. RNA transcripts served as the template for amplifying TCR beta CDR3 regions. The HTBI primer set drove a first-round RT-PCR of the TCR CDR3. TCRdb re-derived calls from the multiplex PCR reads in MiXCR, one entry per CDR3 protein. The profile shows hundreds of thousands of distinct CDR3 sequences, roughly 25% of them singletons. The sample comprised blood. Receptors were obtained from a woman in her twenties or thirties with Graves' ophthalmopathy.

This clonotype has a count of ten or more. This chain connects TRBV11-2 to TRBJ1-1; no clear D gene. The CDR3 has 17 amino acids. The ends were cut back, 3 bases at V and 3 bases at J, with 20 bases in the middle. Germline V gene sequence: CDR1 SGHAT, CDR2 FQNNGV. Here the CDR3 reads CASSFPILSVADTEAFF. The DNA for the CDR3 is TGTGCCAGCAGCTTCCCAATCTTGTCGGTGGCGGACACTGAAGCTTTCTTT.

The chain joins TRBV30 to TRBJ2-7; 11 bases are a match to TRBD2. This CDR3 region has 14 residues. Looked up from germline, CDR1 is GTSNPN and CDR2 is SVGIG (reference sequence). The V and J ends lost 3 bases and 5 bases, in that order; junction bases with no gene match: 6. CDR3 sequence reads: CAWRLSGRAHEQYF. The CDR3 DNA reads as TGTGCCTGGAGGCTTAGCGGGAGGGCCCACGAGCAGTACTTC.

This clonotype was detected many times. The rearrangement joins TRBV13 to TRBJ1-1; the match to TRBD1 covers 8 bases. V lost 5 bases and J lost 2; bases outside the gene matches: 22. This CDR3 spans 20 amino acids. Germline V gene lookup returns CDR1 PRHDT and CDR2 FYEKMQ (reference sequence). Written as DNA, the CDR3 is TGTGCCAGCAGCCGAGGGGGGGGACCAGGGGGCGCCCCCTCCAACACTGAAGCTTTCTTT. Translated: CASSRGGGPGGAPSNTEAFF.

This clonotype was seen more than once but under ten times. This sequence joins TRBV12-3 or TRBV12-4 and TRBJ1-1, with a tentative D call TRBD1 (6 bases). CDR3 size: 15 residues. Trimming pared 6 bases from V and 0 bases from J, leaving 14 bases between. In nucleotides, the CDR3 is TGTGCCAGCAGCTCAGAGTACAGGGTGAACACTGAAGCTTTCTTT. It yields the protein CASSSEYRVNTEAFF.

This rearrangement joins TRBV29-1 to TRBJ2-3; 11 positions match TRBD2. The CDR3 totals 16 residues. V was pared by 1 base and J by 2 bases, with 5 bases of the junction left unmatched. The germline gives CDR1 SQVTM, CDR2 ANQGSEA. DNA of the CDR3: TGCAGCGTTGAAGGGGGACTAGCGGAAGTCACAGATACGCAGTATTTT. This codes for CSVEGGLAEVTDTQYF.

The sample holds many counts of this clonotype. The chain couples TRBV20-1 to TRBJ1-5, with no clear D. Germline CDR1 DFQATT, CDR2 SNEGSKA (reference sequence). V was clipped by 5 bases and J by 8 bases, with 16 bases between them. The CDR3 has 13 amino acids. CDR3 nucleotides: TGCAGTGCTCGGGGTGGGAATTGGGAGCCCCAGCATTTT. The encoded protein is CSARGGNWEPQHF.

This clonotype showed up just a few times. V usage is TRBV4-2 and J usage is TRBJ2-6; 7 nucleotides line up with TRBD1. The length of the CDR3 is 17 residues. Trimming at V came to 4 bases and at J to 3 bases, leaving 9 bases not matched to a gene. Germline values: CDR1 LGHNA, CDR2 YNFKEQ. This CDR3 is CASSLSRQGGGANVLTF. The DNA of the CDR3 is TGTGCCAGCAGCCTGAGCCGACAGGGCGGTGGGGCCAACGTCCTGACTTTC.

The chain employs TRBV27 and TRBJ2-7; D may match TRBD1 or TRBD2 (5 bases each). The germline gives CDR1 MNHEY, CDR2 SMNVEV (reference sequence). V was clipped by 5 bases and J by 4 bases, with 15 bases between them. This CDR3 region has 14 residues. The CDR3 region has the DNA TGTGCCAGCAGTCCTCAGGGACCCCTTTACGAGCAGTACTTC. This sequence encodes CASSPQGPLYEQYF.

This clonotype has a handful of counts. The CDR3 DNA reads as TGTGCCAGCAGTTATGGACAGGGCGCAGTACAGCCCCAGCATTTT. Translated, it gives CASSYGQGAVQPQHF. The V gene is TRBV6-2 or TRBV6-3, the J gene TRBJ1-5; TRBD1 matches at 8 bases. The CDR3 is 15 amino acids. Losses at the gene ends were 3 bases for V and 7 bases for J; bases not matched to a gene: 8. CDR1 and CDR2 (germline): MNHEY, SVGEGT.

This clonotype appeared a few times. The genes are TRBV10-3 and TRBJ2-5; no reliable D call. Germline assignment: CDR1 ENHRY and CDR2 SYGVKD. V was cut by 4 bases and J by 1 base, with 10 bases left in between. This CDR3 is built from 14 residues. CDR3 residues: CAISGSASQETQYF. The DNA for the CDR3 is TGTGCCATCAGTGGGTCTGCCAGCCAAGAGACCCAGTACTTC.

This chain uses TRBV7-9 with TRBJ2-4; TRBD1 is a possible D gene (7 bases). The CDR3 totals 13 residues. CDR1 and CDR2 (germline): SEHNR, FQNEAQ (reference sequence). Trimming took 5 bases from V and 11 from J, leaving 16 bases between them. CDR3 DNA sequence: TGTGCCAGCAGCCCTATGCAGGGGGGTCTTCAGTACTTC. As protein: CASSPMQGGLQYF.

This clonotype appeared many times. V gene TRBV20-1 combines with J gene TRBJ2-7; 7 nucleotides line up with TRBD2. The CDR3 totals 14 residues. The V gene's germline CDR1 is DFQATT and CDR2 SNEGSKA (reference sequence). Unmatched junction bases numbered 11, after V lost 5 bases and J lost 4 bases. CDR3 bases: TGCAGTGCTCTTCGAGAGCGGGGCATTTACGAGCAGTACTTC. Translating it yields CSALRERGIYEQYF.

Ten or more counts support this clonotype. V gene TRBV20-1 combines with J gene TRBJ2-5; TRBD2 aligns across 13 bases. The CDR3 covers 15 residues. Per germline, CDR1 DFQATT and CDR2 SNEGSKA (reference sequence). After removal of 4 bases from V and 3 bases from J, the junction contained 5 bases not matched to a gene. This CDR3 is CSAIPGTSGEETQYF. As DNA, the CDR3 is TGCAGTGCTATTCCAGGGACTAGCGGGGAAGAGACCCAGTACTTC.

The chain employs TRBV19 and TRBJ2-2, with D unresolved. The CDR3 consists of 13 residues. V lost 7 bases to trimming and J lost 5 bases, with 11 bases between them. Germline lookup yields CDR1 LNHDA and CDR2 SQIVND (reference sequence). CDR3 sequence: CASIENRTGELFF. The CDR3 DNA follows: TGTGCCAGTATCGAAAATCGGACCGGGGAGCTGTTTTTT.